This TCR beta chain came from a study of blood T cell repertoires in COVID-19. Study in general: Researchers got acute and convalescent COVID-19 samples from the United States, Italy and Spain.

The germline V and J ends were trimmed by 2 bases and 1 base, with 12 bases remaining between them. Per germline, CDR1 SGHRS and CDR2 YFSETQ. The CDR3 spans 15 residues. Repertoires were generated with immunoSEQ multiplex PCR, while TCRdb's copy carries only in-frame clones and drops some. The sample shows 80,000 to 100,000 clones, around 90% of them seen only once. The chain couples TRBV5-1 to TRBJ1-1; D remains unclear. This sequence originates from a man between 65 and 85 years old with acute or convalescent COVID-19. Material: peripheral blood. The CDR3 loop reads CASSFISDENTEAFF. In DNA, the CDR3 is TGCGCCAGCAGCTTCATCTCAGATGAGAACACTGAAGCTTTCTTT.